The next 19 T cell receptor beta chains were all read from a single sample in a study of CD8 T cells in ankylosing spondylitis. TCRdb redid the calling of the 5' RACE reads with MiXCR, one entry per CDR3 protein. This sample has more than 250,000 distinct CDR3 sequences; 11% occur once, and the top ten carry 8% to 9.5%. Sequencing input: blood, either unsorted or a sorted T cell fraction (not recorded which). All receptors derive from a female donor with ankylosing spondylitis or in good health (not recorded which).

Ten or more counts support this clonotype. The J gene is TRBJ1-6, the V gene TRBV27; no clear D. CDR1 and CDR2 (germline): MNHEY, SMNVEV (reference sequence). The CDR3 has 14 amino acids. Deletions cut 1 base from V and 6 bases from J, with 7 bases between. The CDR3 nucleotides are TGTGCCAGCAGTTTATTATGGGGTAATTCACCCCTCCACTTT. This translates into CASSLLWGNSPLHF.

This clonotype was recorded at least ten times. The V call is TRBV6-1, the J call TRBJ1-1; no clear D. This CDR3 is 13 amino acids long. The V gene lost 2 bases and the J gene lost 4 bases, with 8 bases spanning the gap. CDR1 is MNHNS, CDR2 SASEGT, per germline. The CDR3 is CASSENGVTEAFF. CDR3 bases: TGTGCCAGCAGTGAAAATGGGGTCACTGAAGCTTTCTTT.

This clonotype was counted ten times or more. The V and J genes are TRBV6-5 and TRBJ2-7, with D maybe TRBD2 (5 bases). Germline V gene data show CDR1 as MNHEY and CDR2 as SVGAGI. The CDR3 totals 15 residues. V lost 0 bases, J lost 7 bases, and 16 bases lay in between. The CDR3 nucleotides are TGTGCCAGCAGTTACTCTTCCGGACTTGTAGGGGAGCAGTACTTC. Amino acid sequence: CASSYSSGLVGEQYF.

In its sample, this clonotype was seen many times. J is TRBJ2-2 and V is TRBV6-1; D remains ambiguous. Germline CDR1 reads MNHNS; CDR2 reads SASEGT. Trimming pared 5 bases from V and 6 bases from J, leaving 16 bases between. The CDR3 contains 15 residues. The CDR3 sequence: CASSQGPRWSGELFF. As DNA, the CDR3 is TGTGCCAGCAGTCAAGGACCTAGATGGTCCGGGGAGCTGTTTTTT.

This chain connects TRBV27 to TRBJ2-2; 9 bases are a match to TRBD1. Trimming cost V 5 bases and J 5 bases; bases outside gene matches: 12. The germline V gene encodes CDR1 MNHEY and CDR2 SMNVEV (reference sequence). CDR3 size: 17 residues. CDR3 in DNA: TGTGCCAGCAGTCTCACAGGGGGCGCTGGGATTACCGGGGAGCTGTTTTTT. It is translated as CASSLTGGAGITGELFF.

This clonotype was seen only a few times. The chain uses TRBV5-5 and TRBJ1-1; 7 bases map to TRBD1. CDR3 length: 13 residues. The V and J ends lost 3 bases and 10 bases, in that order; junction bases with no gene match: 9. Germline loops: CDR1 SGHKS, CDR2 YYEKEE (reference sequence). CDR3 sequence: CASSSGQVIGAFF. CDR3 coding DNA: TGTGCCAGCAGCTCCGGACAGGTCATTGGAGCTTTCTTT.

This clonotype was recorded many times. The chain is built from TRBV13 and TRBJ2-1; no definite D call. Between the trimmed V and J ends, which lost 5 bases and 7 bases, there was a span of 21 bases. Germline CDR1 and CDR2: PRHDT and FYEKMQ (reference sequence). The CDR3 loop spans 16 amino acids. The CDR3 reads CASSEALVFRGNEQFF. Written as DNA, the CDR3 is TGTGCCAGCAGCGAAGCTCTAGTCTTTCGTGGGAATGAGCAGTTCTTC.

This clonotype appeared many times. The chain combines TRBV20-1 with TRBJ2-2, with 7 nucleotides matching TRBD1. The ends lost 4 bases at V and 5 bases at J; junction bases unmatched: 10. The CDR3 spans 15 residues. CDR1 is DFQATT, CDR2 SNEGSKA, per germline (reference sequence). The CDR3 DNA reads TGCAGTGCTATAGACAGGGATGGAAGAACCGGGGAGCTGTTTTTT. Its protein product is CSAIDRDGRTGELFF.

In this sample, this clonotype turned up many times. The genes are TRBV15 and TRBJ2-5; 7 positions agree with TRBD1. From germline, CDR1 is LNHNV and CDR2 YYDKDF (reference sequence). J was trimmed by 0 bases and V by 1 base; bases with no gene match: 8. This CDR3 is 17 amino acids long. CDR3 coding DNA: TGTGCCACCAGCAGAGTCGGGGACAGAAAGTACCAAGAGACCCAGTACTTC. Its translation is CATSRVGDRKYQETQYF.

This clonotype came up many times. The chain employs TRBV6-1 and TRBJ1-1; a weak D match, TRBD1 (5 bases). V lost 6 bases and J 2 bases, leaving 10 bases between the germline ends. Germline V gene lookup returns CDR1 MNHNS and CDR2 SASEGT. The CDR3 has 13 amino acids. The CDR3 is CASRGLGNTEAFF. CDR3 DNA sequence: TGTGCCAGCAGGGGACTGGGAAACACTGAAGCTTTCTTT.

Ten or more counts support this clonotype. V is TRBV20-1 and J is TRBJ1-2; no clear D gene. This CDR3 contains 11 residues. V was pared by 4 bases and J by 8 bases, with 11 bases between. From germline, CDR1 is DFQATT and CDR2 SNEGSKA (reference sequence). The DNA for the CDR3 is TGCAGTGCTAAAATTGCGAGGGGCTACACCTTC. This encodes CSAKIARGYTF.

Ten or more counts support this clonotype. J is TRBJ2-7 and V is TRBV25-1; 9 bases line up with TRBD1. The V gene's germline CDR1 is MGHDK and CDR2 SYGVNS. This CDR3 comprises 15 residues. After removal of 3 bases from V and 7 bases from J, the junction contained 10 bases not matched to a gene. The CDR3 spells CASSENTQGAGEQYF. CDR3 bases: TGTGCCAGCAGTGAGAACACACAGGGGGCTGGGGAGCAGTACTTC.

This clonotype was counted many times. The V gene is TRBV7-2, the J gene TRBJ2-1, with TRBD2 matching over 12 bases. This CDR3 spans 16 amino acids. Germline V gene lookup returns CDR1 SGHTA and CDR2 FQGNSA. V lost 5 bases, J lost 8 bases, and 10 bases stayed unmatched. The CDR3 bases are TGTGCCAGCAGCCCAATAAGGCTAGCGGGGGGGGATGAGCAGTTCTTC. Protein product: CASSPIRLAGGDEQFF.

This clonotype was picked up many times. This chain joins TRBV20-1 and TRBJ2-5; the D gene could be TRBD1 or TRBD2 (5 bases each). The germline V gene has CDR1 DFQATT and CDR2 SNEGSKA (reference sequence). The CDR3 extends over 16 amino acids. The V and J ends lost 0 bases and 2 bases respectively, with 16 bases between them. The CDR3 DNA sequence: TGCAGTGCTAGAGACTACCAAGGGACCGAACAAGAGACCCAGTACTTC. Protein sequence: CSARDYQGTEQETQYF.

This clonotype was found many times. The CDR3 DNA follows: TGTGCCAGCAGCCCCGGGACAGAACTCTATGGCTACACCTTC. Its translation is CASSPGTELYGYTF. The chain recombines TRBV12-3 or TRBV12-4 with TRBJ1-2; 7 bases agree with TRBD1. The length of the CDR3 is 14 residues. J lost 4 bases, V lost 6 bases, and 8 bases had no gene match.

The J gene is TRBJ1-1, the V gene TRBV27; D unresolved. The V gene lost 5 bases and the J gene lost 6 bases, with 22 bases spanning the gap. The CDR3 extends over 16 amino acids. The germline gives CDR1 MNHEY, CDR2 SMNVEV (reference sequence). The DNA of the CDR3 is TGTGCCAGCAGTCCCCGTAGCGAGGGTGGGAGGTCTGAAGCTTTCTTT. Translated, it gives CASSPRSEGGRSEAFF.

This clonotype appeared many times. The chain recombines TRBV5-1 with TRBJ1-4; a possible D gene is TRBD1 (5 bases). The germline V gene has CDR1 SGHRS and CDR2 YFSETQ. V lost 4 bases, J lost 1 base, and 17 bases lay in between. The CDR3 has 17 amino acids. In DNA form, the CDR3 reads TGCGCCAGCAGCGCCCGGGACGGACAACAAACTAATGAAAAACTGTTTTTT. Encoded protein: CASSARDGQQTNEKLFF.

The chain carries TRBV28 and TRBJ2-7; a weak D match, TRBD1 (6 bases). Deletions cut 2 bases from V and 12 bases from J, with 23 bases between. The CDR3 consists of 15 residues. Germline V gene lookup returns CDR1 MDHEN and CDR2 SYDVKM. CDR3 amino acids: CASSLTQGSLGQGYF. CDR3 coding DNA: TGTGCCAGCAGTTTAACTCAGGGGAGTCTTGGTCAGGGGTACTTC.

This clonotype was seen a handful of times. The rearrangement links TRBV14 to TRBJ2-1, with 14 bases matching TRBD2. CDR1 and CDR2 (germline): SGHDN, FVKESK. V shed 0 bases and J 8 bases; nucleotides not matched to a gene: 6. The CDR3 loop spans 17 amino acids. The CDR3 sequence: CASSQDPGLAGEDEQFF. The CDR3 DNA follows: TGTGCCAGCAGCCAAGACCCGGGACTAGCGGGAGAGGATGAGCAGTTCTTC. Together with reference TRBV14 and TRBJ2-1, the CDR3 gives the full variable domain: EAGVTQFPSHSVIEKGQTVTLRCDPISGHDNLYWYRRVMGKEIKFLLHFVKESKQDESGMPNNRFLAERTGGTYSTLKVQPAELEDSGVYFCASSQDPGLAGEDEQFFGPGTRLTVL.